This TCR beta chain derives from a study of blood T cells in healthy people across ages. This clonotype was detected only a few times. For the second PCR, which ran for about 6 to 11 cycles, a sample-barcoded 5' primer and a J-beta primer mix were used. Each cDNA was tagged by a template-switch adaptor containing 12 random nucleotides. Sequencing recovered at least 2.5 million CDR3-containing paired-end reads from each sample. Each CDR3 protein is one row after TCRdb ran MiXCR on the 5' RACE reads. The sample yields some 1.5 million distinct CDR3 sequences, 35% to 45% seen once. CDR1 is SGHTA, CDR2 FQGNSA, per germline. This CDR3 is built from 14 residues. V gave up 5 bases and J gave up 6 bases, with 14 bases separating them.

This chain joins TRBV7-2 and TRBJ1-5; no definite D call. This TCR derives from a woman aged 18 to 35 in good health. The sample was blood. CDR3 amino acids: CASSATQILQPQHF. CDR3 coding DNA: TGTGCCAGCAGCGCTACCCAAATTCTTCAGCCCCAGCATTTT.